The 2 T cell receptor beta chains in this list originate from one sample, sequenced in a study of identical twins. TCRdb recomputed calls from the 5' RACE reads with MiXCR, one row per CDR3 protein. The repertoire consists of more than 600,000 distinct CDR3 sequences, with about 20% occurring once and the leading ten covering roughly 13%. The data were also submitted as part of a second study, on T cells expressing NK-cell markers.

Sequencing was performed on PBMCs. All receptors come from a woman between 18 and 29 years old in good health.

CDR3 DNA: TGTGCCAGCAATCTCCATTTGGGACAGCCCTCTGGGGCCAACGTCCTGACTTTC. This gives the protein CASNLHLGQPSGANVLTF. This sequence joins TRBV2 and TRBJ2-6; 7 bases are a match to TRBD1. This CDR3 has 18 amino acids. After removal of 7 bases from V and 0 bases from J, the junction contained 12 bases not matched to a gene. Per germline, CDR1 SNHLY and CDR2 FYNNEI.

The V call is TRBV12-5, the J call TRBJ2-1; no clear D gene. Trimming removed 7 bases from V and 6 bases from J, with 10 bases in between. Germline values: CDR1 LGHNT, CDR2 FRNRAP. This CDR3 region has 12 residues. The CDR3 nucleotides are TGTGCTAGTGCCTCCGGTTCCAATGAGCAGTTCTTC. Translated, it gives CASASGSNEQFF. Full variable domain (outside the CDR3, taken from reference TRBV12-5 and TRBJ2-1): DARVTQTPRHKVTEMGQEVTMRCQPILGHNTVFWYRQTMMQGLELLAYFRNRAPLDDSGMPKDRFSAEMPDATLATLKIQPSEPRDSAVYFCASASGSNEQFFGPGTRLTVL.